The clone carrying this T cell receptor beta chain came up a few times. The antigen is not known. TCRdb passed the RACE reads through MiXCR, listing each CDR3 protein once. The repertoire holds 350,000 to 450,000 distinct CDR3 sequences, with 5.1% as singletons. The data originate from a study of human T cells and chemical hapten exposure. Study background: DPC at 2% was the sensitizing agent, placed on roughly 2 cm by roughly 2 cm of upper inner arm skin. Patients, chiefly female, had alopecia areata, totalis or universalis.

Documented time point: pre-sensitization, week 0. Treatment specified: therapeutic diphenylcyclopropenone sensitization with weekly scalp DPC. Study conclusions and caveats: The immune response of these alopecia patients might not match healthy individuals'. Clustering by CDR3 similarity yielded significantly more large clusters from expanded TCRs than controls.

The CDR3 sequence is 13 residues long. V shed 0 bases and J shed 7 bases, with 10 bases lying between them. Germline CDR1 is ENHRY and CDR2 is SYGVKD. This sample comprised whole blood, obtained in connection with sensitization to the hapten diphenylcyclopropenone (DPC). The chain uses TRBV10-3 and TRBJ2-7; D uncertain. The sequence was obtained from a woman between 45 and 65 years old with alopecia areata. Some clones in this sample may be carry-over from other donors' samples. DNA for the CDR3: TGTGCCATCAGTGAGTCTTCCTCTGGGGAGCAGTACTTC. It specifies CAISESSSGEQYF.